These 27 T cell receptor beta chains came from one sample sequenced in a study of T cells after yellow fever vaccination (dated by TCRdb to the late 2010s). The receptor library was made with 5' RACE. The run used an Illumina NovaSeq 6000. Through fastp at Q25 and MiXCR, TCRdb rebuilt clones from the public reads, retaining in-frame beta chains. For every CDR3 protein sequence, its rows merge into one entry that carries the most common genes and DNA. The table for this sample lists about 340,000 distinct CDR3 sequences; about 4% of them were counted only once. 24% of the sample is in the top ten clones. The treatment or condition label, as the study defines it: live attenuated yellow fever vaccine strain. The sample here was PBMCs, taken 5 days after the yellow fever booster vaccination. The receptor set was obtained from a man aged 18 to 35 who received the YFV17D yellow fever vaccine.

This clonotype was counted many times. This chain uses TRBV18 with TRBJ1-5, with TRBD1 matching over 7 bases. V dropped 7 bases and J dropped 4; count of bases not matched to a gene: 4. Germline-derived CDR1 and CDR2 are KGHSH and LQKENI. CDR3 length: 13 residues. The CDR3 sequence is CASFRDRNQPQHF. The DNA for the CDR3 is TGTGCCAGCTTCCGGGACAGAAATCAGCCCCAGCATTTT.

This clonotype was found a few times. This chain links TRBV20-1 with TRBJ2-1; 8 bases match TRBD1. Per the germline V gene, CDR1 is DFQATT and CDR2 is SNEGSKA (reference sequence). The V segment lost 4 bases and the J segment 5 bases; nucleotides outside the gene matches: 7. The CDR3 has 14 amino acids. CDR3 sequence: CSAIRTGKHNEQFF. The DNA for the CDR3 is TGCAGTGCTATAAGGACAGGGAAACACAATGAGCAGTTCTTC.

V gene TRBV10-3 combines with J gene TRBJ2-5; D may be TRBD2 (6 bases). CDR1 and CDR2 (germline): ENHRY, SYGVKD. V was cut by 2 bases and J by 7 bases, with 17 bases left in between. The CDR3 covers 15 residues. The CDR3 loop reads CAISEERRRRGTQYF. CDR3 nucleotides: TGTGCCATCAGTGAGGAGAGGCGGCGGAGGGGGACCCAGTACTTC.

This clonotype appeared many times. This chain connects TRBV20-1 to TRBJ2-3, with D possibly TRBD2 on 5 matching bases. Germline V gives CDR1 DFQATT, CDR2 SNEGSKA (reference sequence). CDR3 size: 15 residues. V was trimmed by 6 bases and J by 6 bases, leaving 22 bases between them. The CDR3 region has the DNA TGCAGTGCACCAAATCAGGCGCGGGTCACCGATACGCAGTATTTT. This sequence encodes CSAPNQARVTDTQYF.

There are many counts of this clonotype. J is TRBJ2-7 and V is TRBV11-2; unclear D gene. The CDR3 runs to 14 residues. Between the trimmed V and J ends, which lost 0 bases and 0 bases, there was a span of 6 bases. CDR1 is SGHAT, CDR2 FQNNGV, per germline. The DNA for the CDR3 is TGTGCCAGCAGCTTAGACACGAGCTCCTACGAGCAGTACTTC. This translates into CASSLDTSSYEQYF.

This clonotype was counted ten times or more. The chain is built from TRBV11-1 and TRBJ2-3; D gene ambiguous. Germline values: CDR1 SGHAT, CDR2 FQDESV (reference sequence). This CDR3 spans 12 amino acids. Trimming removed 6 bases at V and 2 bases at J, with 6 bases between. CDR3 nucleotides: TGTGCCAGCAGGGGGTTCACAGATACGCAGTATTTT. Its protein is CASRGFTDTQYF.

The V gene is TRBV20-1, the J gene TRBJ2-1; no clear D gene. Germline V gene sequence: CDR1 DFQATT, CDR2 SNEGSKA (reference sequence). The CDR3 runs 14 residues. Trimming shortened V by 3 bases and J by 0 bases, and 9 bases separated the two germline ends. CDR3 in amino acids: CSARAGSSYNEQFF. The CDR3 nucleotides are TGCAGTGCTAGGGCCGGGTCCTCCTACAATGAGCAGTTCTTC.

This sequence joins TRBV7-9 and TRBJ2-7, with TRBD1 matching 10 bases. The germline V gene has CDR1 SEHNR and CDR2 FQNEAQ (reference sequence). The J segment lost 3 bases and the V segment lost 5 bases, leaving 4 bases of the junction unmatched. CDR3 size: 14 residues. The CDR3 sequence: CASSPWTGGYEQYF. The CDR3 nucleotides read TGTGCCAGCAGCCCCTGGACAGGGGGCTACGAGCAGTACTTC.

The sample holds a few counts of this clonotype. The chain joins TRBV21-1 to TRBJ2-7; the table gives TRBD1 as D, unverified against the DNA. TRBV21-1 is reported as a pseudogene. The CDR3 is made up of 13 amino acids. This CDR3 is CASRIGGSYEQYV. CDR3 nucleotides: TGTGCCAGCAGGATAGGGGGTTCCTACGAGCAGTACGTC.

This clonotype was found a few times. The V gene is TRBV7-6, the J gene TRBJ1-4, with TRBD1 identical over 9 bases. The CDR3 extends over 20 amino acids. Trimming removed 5 bases from V and 0 bases from J; junction bases left unmatched: 16. Germline-derived CDR1 and CDR2 are SGHVS and FNYEAQ. Written as DNA, the CDR3 is TGTGCCAGCAGCCGCCGACCCACCGGGACAGGGAGGACAACTAATGAAAAACTGTTTTTT. It is translated as CASSRRPTGTGRTTNEKLFF.

CDR3 region: CASSLSSSGSSYEQYF. DNA of the CDR3: TGCGCCAGCAGCTTGTCCTCTAGCGGGAGCTCCTACGAGCAGTACTTC. This rearrangement joins TRBV5-1 to TRBJ2-7, with 10 bases that match TRBD2. V shed 1 base and J 0 bases; nucleotides not matched to a gene: 4. CDR1 SGHRS and CDR2 YFSETQ come from the germline V gene. This CDR3 region has 16 residues.

This clonotype was seen at least ten times. The chain employs TRBV18 and TRBJ1-2; the D is unclear. V lost 0 bases, J lost 7 bases, and 9 bases lay in between. This CDR3 has 13 residues. CDR1 is KGHSH and CDR2 is LQKENI in the germline V gene. The CDR3 loop is CASSPPVTGGYTF. The CDR3 region has the DNA TGTGCCAGCTCACCACCGGTTACGGGTGGCTACACCTTC.

This clonotype was counted only a few times. V and J are TRBV4-1 and TRBJ1-2; the D gene is possibly TRBD1 (6 bases). V shed 3 bases and J shed 6 bases, with 17 bases lying between them. Germline CDR1 MGHRA, CDR2 YSYEKL. This CDR3 region has 15 residues. DNA of the CDR3: TGCGCCAGCAGCCAGAGGGGGGGAGTTGAGAATGGCTACACCTTC. Its protein is CASSQRGGVENGYTF.

This clonotype was detected only a few times. The rearrangement joins TRBV5-1 to TRBJ1-3; possibly TRBD1 for D (5 bases). Trimming pared 4 bases from V and 2 bases from J, leaving 13 bases between. CDR3 size: 15 residues. Germline V gene lookup returns CDR1 SGHRS and CDR2 YFSETQ. DNA for the CDR3: TGCGCCAGCAGCGATTTCTCAGGGACTGGAAACACCATATATTTT. Amino acid sequence: CASSDFSGTGNTIYF.

This clonotype has a count of ten or more. V usage is TRBV5-6 and J usage is TRBJ2-5; 8 bases agree with TRBD2. Germline V gene lookup returns CDR1 SGHDT and CDR2 YYEEEE. With V trimmed by 3 bases and J by 6 bases, 7 bases remained unmatched. The CDR3 is made up of 14 amino acids. CDR3: CASSSSGGGKTQYF. For the CDR3, the DNA is TGTGCCAGCAGCTCCTCGGGCGGGGGGAAGACCCAGTACTTC.

This clonotype was counted only a few times. The chain couples TRBV28 to TRBJ2-6; tentatively, D is TRBD1 (5 bases). V dropped 6 bases and J dropped 0 bases, with 9 bases sitting between them. The CDR3 consists of 15 residues. CDR1 is MDHEN and CDR2 is SYDVKM in the germline V gene. The chain's CDR3 is CASRRQRSGANVLTF. The CDR3 region has the DNA TGTGCCAGCAGGCGACAGCGCTCTGGGGCCAACGTCCTGACTTTC.

Ten or more counts support this clonotype. This chain connects TRBV7-8 to TRBJ2-5; D possibly matches TRBD1 or TRBD2 (5 bases each). Trimming shortened V by 5 bases and J by 2 bases, and 12 bases separated the two germline ends. In germline, CDR1 is SGHVS, CDR2 FQNEAQ. The CDR3 is 14 amino acids. In DNA, the CDR3 is TGTGCCAGCAGCCGGGGACGGGTACAAGAGACCCAGTACTTC. This sequence encodes CASSRGRVQETQYF.

This clonotype was detected only a few times. The genes are TRBV7-8 and TRBJ2-1; D remains unclear. Germline V gene sequence: CDR1 SGHVS, CDR2 FQNEAQ. V was trimmed by 6 bases and J by 4 bases, leaving 10 bases between them. CDR3 length equals 13 residues. The CDR3 reads CASSFLRYNEQFF. In DNA, the CDR3 is TGTGCCAGCAGTTTCCTACGGTACAATGAGCAGTTCTTC.

In its sample, this clonotype was seen a few times. The V gene is TRBV7-9, the J gene TRBJ2-2, with TRBD1 matching 9 bases. The V segment lost 5 bases and the J segment 14 bases; nucleotides outside the gene matches: 6. Germline V gene sequence: CDR1 SEHNR, CDR2 FQNEAQ (reference sequence). CDR3 length: 12 amino acids. This chain's CDR3 is CASSSRDRVLFF. The CDR3 nucleotides read TGTGCCAGCAGCAGCCGGGACAGGGTCCTGTTTTTT.

The chain combines TRBV20-1 with TRBJ2-4; 9 bases map to TRBD1. CDR1 and CDR2 from the germline V gene are DFQATT and SNEGSKA (reference sequence). Unmatched junction bases numbered 6, after V lost 5 bases and J lost 1 base. This CDR3 contains 15 residues. CDR3 in amino acids: CSAHRDRDAKNIQYF. In DNA form, the CDR3 reads TGCAGTGCTCACCGGGACAGGGATGCCAAAAACATTCAGTACTTC.

The rearrangement joins TRBV9 to TRBJ1-4, with D hard to call. The CDR3 runs 16 residues. CDR1 is SGDLS and CDR2 is YYNGEE in the germline V gene. V gave up 0 bases and J gave up 0 bases, with 9 bases separating them. The CDR3 reads CASSVDVTSTNEKLFF. Here the CDR3 DNA reads TGTGCCAGCAGCGTAGATGTGACTTCAACTAATGAAAAACTGTTTTTT.

Ten or more counts support this clonotype. This rearrangement joins TRBV5-5 to TRBJ2-3; 8 positions match TRBD1. The V and J ends lost 4 bases and 6 bases, in that order; junction bases with no gene match: 13. Germline V gives CDR1 SGHKS, CDR2 YYEKEE (reference sequence). The CDR3 has 16 residues. The chain's CDR3 is CASSGGTGSPLDTQYF. The CDR3 bases are TGTGCCAGCAGCGGCGGGACAGGATCCCCTTTGGATACGCAGTATTTT.

This clonotype was observed at least ten times. This sequence joins TRBV7-9 and TRBJ2-7; D call uncertain. Germline V gene sequence: CDR1 SEHNR, CDR2 FQNEAQ (reference sequence). The CDR3 has 13 residues. The V and J ends lost 5 bases and 3 bases respectively, with 11 bases between them. The CDR3 protein is CASSPPTVYEQYF. The CDR3 coding sequence is TGTGCCAGCAGCCCCCCCACAGTCTACGAGCAGTACTTC.

This clonotype was seen at least ten times. V gene TRBV3-1 combines with J gene TRBJ2-3; D is uncertain. V lost 7 bases to trimming and J lost 3 bases, with 11 bases between them. Germline V gene lookup returns CDR1 LGHDT and CDR2 YNNKEL (reference sequence). This CDR3 spans 13 amino acids. Written as DNA, the CDR3 is TGTGCCAGCACCGACGAGAATACAGATACGCAGTATTTT. Protein product: CASTDENTDTQYF.

This clonotype came up many times. This is likely a read error, given that the CDR3 carries no conserved phenylalanine or tryptophan at its end. The DNA is omitted, as the CDR3 cannot be located on it reliably, and the CDR3 follows TCRdb's listing. The J gene is TRBJ2-3, the V gene TRBV21-1. TRBV21-1 represents a pseudogene. The CDR3 extends over 8 residues, inclusive of both ends. The CDR3 region is CASSKRES.

This clonotype was seen only a few times. The chain links TRBV5-1 to TRBJ2-6; a weak D match, TRBD1 (6 bases). The CDR3 consists of 14 residues. Germline V CDR1 and CDR2: SGHRS, YFSETQ. The ends were cut back, 8 bases at V and 0 bases at J, with 9 bases in the middle. The CDR3 region is CASQGSSGANVLTF. The CDR3 DNA sequence: TGCGCCAGTCAGGGGAGCTCTGGGGCCAACGTCCTGACTTTC.

The chain couples TRBV5-1 to TRBJ1-1; the D gene is possibly TRBD1 (5 bases). Germline lookup yields CDR1 SGHRS and CDR2 YFSETQ. This CDR3 has 14 amino acids. V was clipped by 3 bases and J by 4 bases, with 13 bases between them. CDR3 amino acids: CASSSTERRTEAFF. The CDR3, as DNA: TGCGCCAGCAGCTCGACAGAGAGGCGCACTGAAGCTTTCTTT.